A single sample gave rise to the 26 T cell receptor beta chains below, sequenced in a study of spatial heterogeneity in lung cancer (dated by TCRdb to about 2019). Results the study describes overall, beyond this receptor: A correlation was observed between the number of expanded intratumoral alpha and beta TCRs and the tumor nonsynonymous mutation count.

Antigens for these TCRs are unknown. The protocol used for the library was 5' RACE. Sequencing was carried out with a NextSeq 500. TCRdb reanalyzed the raw reads on its own, using fastp at Q25 for trimming and MiXCR for clone calling, and kept in-frame beta chains. Identical CDR3 protein sequences are pooled into one entry, listed with their most common genes and DNA. For this sample there are fewer than 15,000 distinct CDR3 sequences; more than 3% appear just once. Roughly a sixth of the sample goes to the ten largest clones. This sample's time point label indicates: sample taken at primary tumor resection. This specimen was lung tumor tissue, taken at surgery. Every receptor here comes from a male donor with early-stage non-small cell lung cancer.

This clonotype is judged medium-sized. The gene calls are TRBV7-2 and TRBJ2-2; possibly TRBD1 for D (6 bases). The ends were cut back, 1 base at V and 7 bases at J, with 10 bases in the middle. Germline CDR1 SGHTA, CDR2 FQGNSA. The CDR3 is 14 amino acids. CDR3 nucleotides: TGTGCCAGCAGCTTAGACAGGGCGAGCGGGGAGCTGTTTTTT. Translation gives CASSLDRASGELFF.

This clonotype was recorded many times. Here the CDR3 DNA reads TGCGCCAGCAGCTTGGTCCAGAACACCGGGGAGCTGTTTTTT. Its translation: CASSLVQNTGELFF. The chain couples TRBV5-1 to TRBJ2-2; D unclear. CDR1 and CDR2 (germline): SGHRS, YFSETQ. The CDR3 covers 14 residues. V shed 0 bases and J shed 1 base, with 4 bases lying between them.

This clonotype was recorded at least ten times. The rearrangement uses TRBV6-2 or TRBV6-3 and TRBJ2-2; possibly TRBD1 for D (6 bases). Germline CDR1 reads MNHEY; CDR2 reads SVGEGT. The CDR3 contains 16 residues. The germline V and J ends were trimmed by 6 bases and 0 bases, with 14 bases remaining between them. CDR3 DNA: TGTGCCAGCAGCAAAAGCAGGGGTTCGAACACCGGGGAGCTGTTTTTT. Its translation is CASSKSRGSNTGELFF.

This clonotype was seen repeatedly, ten times or more. This chain uses TRBV29-1 with TRBJ2-2, with TRBD1 identical over 9 bases. There are 15 residues in the CDR3. Germline trimming cut 4 bases from V and 5 bases from J; bases unmatched to any gene: 8. Per the germline V gene, CDR1 is SQVTM and CDR2 is ANQGSEA. The CDR3 coding sequence is TGCAGCGTTGTAAGGGACAGGGCGGGGACCGGGGAGCTGTTTTTT. The encoded protein is CSVVRDRAGTGELFF.

A remark on this clonotype: This may arise from a read error, as a much more abundant clone is one base away. The J gene is TRBJ1-6, the V gene TRBV11-3, with D tentatively TRBD1 (6 bases). The CDR3 length is 15 residues. Germline V gives CDR1 SGHNT, CDR2 YENEEA. In nucleotides, the CDR3 is TGTGCCAGCAACTTGGGAGGACAGTATAATTCACCCATCCACTTT. It yields the protein CASNLGGQYNSPIHF.

This clonotype was detected many times. This sequence joins TRBV6-1 and TRBJ1-3; D is unclear. Germline-derived CDR1 and CDR2 are MNHNS and SASEGT. This CDR3 has 15 residues. Trimming pared 3 bases from V and 2 bases from J, leaving 11 bases between. CDR3 in amino acids: CASSELRGTGNTIYF. For the CDR3, the DNA is TGTGCCAGCAGTGAGCTCCGGGGAACTGGAAACACCATATATTTT.

This clonotype appeared a few times. CDR3 nucleotides: TGTGCCAGCAGCCGACAGGGGAGCACCGGGGAGCTGTTTTTT. Protein sequence: CASSRQGSTGELFF. The V gene is TRBV7-2, the J gene TRBJ2-2; TRBD1 aligns across 8 bases. The CDR3 length is 14 residues. Germline trimming cut 5 bases from V and 4 bases from J; bases unmatched to any gene: 3. The germline V gene encodes CDR1 SGHTA and CDR2 FQGNSA.

This clonotype was seen many times. This sequence joins TRBV7-2 and TRBJ2-3, with TRBD2 identical over 8 bases. The trim removed 3 bases at V and 2 bases at J, leaving 7 bases unmatched. Looked up from germline, CDR1 is SGHTA and CDR2 is FQGNSA. The CDR3 extends over 16 amino acids. CDR3 sequence reads: CASSFPGGAFTDTQYF. The CDR3, as DNA: TGTGCCAGCAGCTTCCCCGGGGGGGCCTTCACAGATACGCAGTATTTT.

This clonotype was found a few times. CDR3 sequence (DNA): TGTGCCAGCAGCTTAGTGGGACCGAGTTTAGGTGAAGCTTTCTTT. This codes for CASSLVGPSLGEAFF. This chain uses TRBV7-8 with TRBJ1-1; D is perhaps TRBD1 (5 bases). CDR3 length: 15 amino acids. Trimming removed 1 base at V and 7 bases at J, with 16 bases between. Germline V lookup: CDR1 SGHVS, CDR2 FQNEAQ.

This clonotype was recorded once. This chain connects TRBV4-2 to TRBJ2-5; perhaps TRBD2 as D (6 bases). V lost 4 bases and J lost 2, with 14 bases in between. The germline CDR1 and CDR2 sequences are LGHNA and YNFKEQ. This CDR3 spans 15 amino acids. In DNA, the CDR3 is TGTGCCAGCAGCCCCGGGACTGGCGCTCAAGAGACCCAGTACTTC. Protein: CASSPGTGAQETQYF.

This clonotype was recorded at least ten times. The genes are TRBV4-2 and TRBJ2-1, with D possibly TRBD2 on 7 matching bases. The CDR3 is 15 residues long. Per the germline V gene, CDR1 is LGHNA and CDR2 is YNFKEQ. V lost 10 bases, J lost 0 bases, and 16 bases lay in between. This CDR3 reads CATAGAQSSYNEQFF. The CDR3 DNA reads TGTGCCACCGCGGGGGCCCAGAGCTCCTACAATGAGCAGTTCTTC.

This clonotype showed up many times. The chain links TRBV12-3 or TRBV12-4 to TRBJ1-5; possibly TRBD1 for D (5 bases). This CDR3 is built from 14 residues. With 6 bases removed from V and 6 bases from J, the gap between germline ends came to 15 bases. CDR3 nucleotide sequence: TGTGCCAGCAGCCGAAGTAGGGGCGGTCAGCCCCAGCATTTT. The encoded protein is CASSRSRGGQPQHF.

This clonotype was recorded at least ten times. The chain recombines TRBV7-9 with TRBJ1-5; no clear D. Trimming left V 1 base short and J 2 bases short, with 9 bases between. This CDR3 has 15 residues. Germline CDR1 and CDR2: SEHNR and FQNEAQ (reference sequence). The CDR3 sequence is CASSLEGWGNQPQHF. The CDR3 region has the DNA TGTGCCAGCAGCTTAGAGGGATGGGGCAATCAGCCCCAGCATTTT.

This clonotype showed up many times. J is TRBJ2-3 and V is TRBV7-6; possible D gene TRBD2, 6 bases. Per the germline V gene, CDR1 is SGHVS and CDR2 is FNYEAQ. This CDR3 comprises 13 residues. Trimming removed 5 bases from V and 6 bases from J, with 12 bases in between. This CDR3 is CASSPGVRDTQYF. CDR3 nucleotides: TGTGCCAGCAGCCCGGGGGTAAGGGATACGCAGTATTTT.

By frequency in the sample, this clonotype is medium-sized (0.01 to 0.1%). The gene calls are TRBV29-1 and TRBJ1-1; unclear D gene. The V gene's germline CDR1 is SQVTM and CDR2 ANQGSEA. The germline V and J ends were trimmed by 1 base and 1 base, with 4 bases remaining between them. This CDR3 region has 12 residues. The CDR3 DNA is TGCAGCGTTGAAGTAGAGAACACTGAAGCTTTCTTT. Translation gives CSVEVENTEAFF.

This clonotype has ten or more counts. The V gene is TRBV4-1, the J gene TRBJ2-1; 8 bases are a match to TRBD2. V lost 0 bases and J lost 7; bases outside the gene matches: 8. CDR1 is MGHRA and CDR2 is YSYEKL in the germline V gene. This CDR3 has 16 amino acids. The CDR3 DNA follows: TGCGCCAGCAGCCAAGAGGGGATAGCGGGGAAAAATGAGCAGTTCTTC. Translating it yields CASSQEGIAGKNEQFF.

On this clonotype itself: One base away lies a much larger clone, so this may be a sequencing read error. For the CDR3, the DNA is TGTGCCAGCAGTTACTCCGGGGACCTGCAGCCCCAGTATTTT. Protein: CASSYSGDLQPQYF. The chain recombines TRBV6-5 with TRBJ1-5; D is possibly TRBD1 or TRBD2 (5 bases each). The end of the DNA aligns better with TRBJ2-3, so the J call may be wrong. The CDR3 totals 14 residues. The germline CDR1 and CDR2 sequences are MNHEY and SVGAGI.

This clonotype was recorded at least ten times. The gene calls are TRBV5-1 and TRBJ2-7; unclear D gene. V gave up 0 bases and J gave up 5 bases, with 3 bases separating them. This CDR3 comprises 11 residues. Per germline, CDR1 SGHRS and CDR2 YFSETQ. In DNA, the CDR3 is TGCGCCAGCAGCTTGGGCCACGAGCAGTACTTC. It is translated as CASSLGHEQYF.

This clonotype was seen many times. Here the CDR3 reads CASTRTRGYGYTF. The CDR3 coding sequence is TGTGCCAGCACTCGTACACGCGGCTATGGCTACACCTTC. V usage is TRBV12-3 or TRBV12-4 and J usage is TRBJ1-2, with D uncertain. The CDR3 runs to 13 residues. With 7 bases removed from V and 4 bases from J, the gap between germline ends came to 13 bases.

This clonotype has a count of ten or more. The gene calls are TRBV6-5 and TRBJ1-2, with TRBD1 matching 8 bases. The CDR3 spans 16 residues. The germline V gene has CDR1 MNHEY and CDR2 SVGAGI. Trimming took 5 bases from V and 5 from J; bases not matched to a gene: 13. CDR3 sequence (DNA): TGTGCCAGCAGTCCATTCCAGGGGGCGCTTCGGTATGGCTACACCTTC. Translated, it gives CASSPFQGALRYGYTF.

This clonotype was seen at least ten times. The chain employs TRBV18 and TRBJ1-4; unclear D gene. The CDR3 extends over 15 amino acids. The V end lost 2 bases, the J end lost 5 bases, and 12 bases lay between the germline ends. Germline V gene lookup returns CDR1 KGHSH and CDR2 LQKENI. CDR3 amino acids: CASSPGWAFNEKLFF. Here the CDR3 DNA reads TGTGCCAGCTCACCAGGGTGGGCCTTCAATGAAAAACTGTTTTTT.

This clonotype was recorded a few times. The chain recombines TRBV3-1 with TRBJ2-1; 7 nucleotides match TRBD1. V lost 1 base to trimming and J lost 4 bases; unmatched junction nucleotides: 4. The CDR3 has 15 amino acids. Germline values: CDR1 LGHDT, CDR2 YNNKEL (reference sequence). DNA for the CDR3: TGTGCCAGCAGCCAAGCCGGGACAGCGTACAATGAGCAGTTCTTC. It specifies CASSQAGTAYNEQFF.

This clonotype counts as medium-sized. V and J are TRBV29-1 and TRBJ2-3; 7 bases match TRBD2. V was pared by 5 bases and J by 5 bases, with 10 bases of the junction left unmatched. Germline CDR1 SQVTM, CDR2 ANQGSEA. The CDR3 consists of 14 residues. CDR3 in DNA: TGCAGCGTTCTGCCCGCGGGAGTAGGAGATACGCAGTATTTT. Translating it yields CSVLPAGVGDTQYF.

Concerning this clonotype itself: This may stem from a read error, because a much larger clone lies one nucleotide away. The chain recombines TRBV7-9 with TRBJ2-7; 9 bases are a match to TRBD1. The CDR3 sequence is 15 residues long. Germline V gene data show CDR1 as SEHNR and CDR2 as FQNEAQ (reference sequence). The CDR3 nucleotides read TGTGCCAGCACCTTAGGGGGACAGGGTGAAGGCGAGCAGTACTTC. This translates into CASTLGGQGEGEQYF.

Regarding this clonotype: Being one base from a much bigger clone, this may be a read error. This CDR3 is CASSKTGESHPHF. The DNA for the CDR3 is TGTGCCAGCAGCAAGACAGGGGAATCACACCCCCACTTT. The chain is built from TRBV7-3 and TRBJ1-6; 8 bases fit TRBD1. Germline-derived CDR1 and CDR2 are SGHTA and FQGTGA. The trim removed 5 bases at V and 18 bases at J, leaving 12 bases unmatched. The CDR3 consists of 13 residues.

By sample share, this clonotype is medium-sized. The chain links TRBV24-1 to TRBJ2-5, with D perhaps assigned TRBD1 or TRBD2 (5 bases each). The CDR3 has 15 amino acids. V was cut by 6 bases and J by 1 base, with 14 bases left in between. Per the germline V gene, CDR1 is KGHDR and CDR2 is SFDVKD. Here the CDR3 reads CATSSAGTLQETQYF. CDR3 sequence (DNA): TGTGCCACCAGTTCGGCAGGGACCCTCCAAGAGACCCAGTACTTC.